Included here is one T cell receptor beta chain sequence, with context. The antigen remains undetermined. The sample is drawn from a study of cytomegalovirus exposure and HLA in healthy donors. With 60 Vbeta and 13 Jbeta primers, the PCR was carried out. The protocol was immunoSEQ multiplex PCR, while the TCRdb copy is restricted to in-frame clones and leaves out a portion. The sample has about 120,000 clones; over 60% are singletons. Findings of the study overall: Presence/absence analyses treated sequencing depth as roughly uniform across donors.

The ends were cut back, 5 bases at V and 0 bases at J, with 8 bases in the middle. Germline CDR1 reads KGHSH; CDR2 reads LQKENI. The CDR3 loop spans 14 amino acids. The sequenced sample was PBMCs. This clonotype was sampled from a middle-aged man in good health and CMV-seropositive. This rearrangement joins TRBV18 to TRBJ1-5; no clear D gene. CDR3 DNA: TGTGCCAGCTCATCCGGTTCTAGCAATCAGCCCCAGCATTTT. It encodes CASSSGSSNQPQHF.